These T cell receptor beta chains were read from a single sample in a study of monozygotic twins with inflammatory bowel disease. For each CDR3 protein, TCRdb gives one entry from its re-call of the 5' RACE reads, without DNA. The listing records 300,000 to 400,000 distinct CDR3 sequences. The sequenced sample consisted of blood. These receptor sequences come from a human donor with ulcerative colitis or Crohn's disease, or a healthy co-twin of an affected twin (not recorded which). Each CDR3 is given with its conserved first and last residue.

J gene: TRBJ2-4
V gene: TRBV20-1
CDR3 protein: CSALSGTSKNIQYF

J gene: TRBJ2-1
V gene: TRBV4-2
CDR3 protein: CASRQPGMGQPGTSGSSGNEQFF

J gene: TRBJ2-2
V gene: TRBV5-1
CDR3 protein: CASSLQTAKNTGELFF

J gene: TRBJ2-1
V gene: TRBV10-2
CDR3 protein: CASRGQGWQFF

J gene: TRBJ1-2
V gene: TRBV4-1
CDR3 protein: CASSQESQKNGYTF

J gene: TRBJ1-5
V gene: TRBV28
CDR3 protein: CASSFEGGLAGGRNQPQHF

J gene: TRBJ2-1
V gene: TRBV12-3/TRBV12-4
CDR3 protein: CATLPGGSYNEQFF

J gene: TRBJ2-5
V gene: TRBV5-6
CDR3 protein: CASSLRLWGNQETQYF

J gene: TRBJ2-7
V gene: TRBV5-1
CDR3 protein: CASSTDRVGLYEQYF

J gene: TRBJ1-5
V gene: TRBV6-2/TRBV6-3
CDR3 protein: CASSYREDRGRSQPQHF

J gene: TRBJ2-2
V gene: TRBV12-3/TRBV12-4
CDR3 protein: CASSPGVGELFF

J gene: TRBJ2-1
V gene: TRBV3-1
CDR3 protein: CASSQGQAEQFF

J gene: TRBJ2-5
V gene: TRBV27
CDR3 protein: CASSLSWVVVAETQYF

J gene: TRBJ2-5
V gene: TRBV13
CDR3 protein: CASSLGKALETQYF

J gene: TRBJ1-2
V gene: TRBV20-1
CDR3 protein: CSARDQWTSYGYTF

J gene: TRBJ2-7
V gene: TRBV7-2
CDR3 protein: CASSLDSFGQYF

J gene: TRBJ1-2
V gene: TRBV5-5
CDR3 protein: CASSWATGNINYGYTF

J gene: TRBJ2-3
V gene: TRBV5-1
CDR3 protein: CTSTTTSGDTQYF

J gene: TRBJ2-3
V gene: TRBV29-1
CDR3 protein: CSVGQGADTQYF

J gene: TRBJ2-3
V gene: TRBV27
CDR3 protein: CASSLRGPRSGSSDTQYF

J gene: TRBJ2-5
V gene: TRBV12-3/TRBV12-4
CDR3 protein: CASSIAGVQETQYF

J gene: TRBJ2-5
V gene: TRBV7-3
CDR3 protein: CASSLGLSEGETQYF

J gene: TRBJ2-1
V gene: TRBV27
CDR3 protein: CASSLTREGEQFF

J gene: TRBJ2-1
V gene: TRBV11-1
CDR3 protein: CASSLLAALSYGSYNEQFF

J gene: TRBJ1-6
V gene: TRBV7-2
CDR3 protein: CASSQYRGTYNSPLHF

J gene: TRBJ1-3
V gene: TRBV5-1
CDR3 protein: CASSSTGPGSGNTIYF

J gene: TRBJ2-1
V gene: TRBV5-1
CDR3 protein: CASSNGPRKFF

J gene: TRBJ2-7
V gene: TRBV7-3
CDR3 protein: CASSLTGGGMYEQYF

J gene: TRBJ2-3
V gene: TRBV29-1
CDR3 protein: CSVEGGVGTDTQYF

J gene: TRBJ1-2
V gene: TRBV4-1
CDR3 protein: CASSRSQLNYGYTF

J gene: TRBJ2-1
V gene: TRBV4-1
CDR3 protein: CASSQESGLRNNEQFF

J gene: TRBJ2-1
V gene: TRBV5-1
CDR3 protein: CASSLAVGGLGNEQFF

J gene: TRBJ1-1
V gene: TRBV29-1
CDR3 protein: CSVDRTGSTEAFF

J gene: TRBJ1-2
V gene: TRBV10-3
CDR3 protein: CAISREREGYTF

J gene: TRBJ1-1
V gene: TRBV30
CDR3 protein: CAWRGGRLNTEAFF

J gene: TRBJ2-1
V gene: TRBV4-1
CDR3 protein: CASSPELGGEQFF

J gene: TRBJ2-7
V gene: TRBV28
CDR3 protein: CASRLAGNEQYF

J gene: TRBJ2-3
V gene: TRBV5-1
CDR3 protein: CASSFRAAKGGTDTQYF

J gene: TRBJ1-5
V gene: TRBV5-1
CDR3 protein: CASSLGQASEGQPQHF

J gene: TRBJ2-3
V gene: TRBV4-3
CDR3 protein: CTSSQATSGSTDTQYF

J gene: TRBJ2-2
V gene: TRBV5-5
CDR3 protein: CASSQTGTKGTGELFF

J gene: TRBJ2-5
V gene: TRBV10-3
CDR3 protein: CAISEGGETQYF

J gene: TRBJ2-3
V gene: TRBV28
CDR3 protein: CASSLWRGSGLTDTQYF

J gene: TRBJ2-2
V gene: TRBV5-1
CDR3 protein: CASAVWGTTNTWELFF

J gene: TRBJ2-5
V gene: TRBV6-5
CDR3 protein: CASSQQNSETQYF

J gene: TRBJ2-1
V gene: TRBV6-5
CDR3 protein: CASSYSGDSYNEQFF

J gene: TRBJ2-7
V gene: TRBV5-5
CDR3 protein: CASSFSGGPSYEQYF

J gene: TRBJ2-3
V gene: TRBV4-3
CDR3 protein: CASSPFGGPDTQYF

J gene: TRBJ1-4
V gene: TRBV7-9
CDR3 protein: CASSPRDGDEKLFF

J gene: TRBJ1-6
V gene: TRBV20-1
CDR3 protein: CSARGDRGDSPLHF

J gene: TRBJ1-5
V gene: TRBV7-2
CDR3 protein: CASGGGPKQPQHF

J gene: TRBJ2-7
V gene: TRBV28
CDR3 protein: CASRWGEIYEQYF

J gene: TRBJ2-7
V gene: TRBV5-1
CDR3 protein: CASSLEPYSYEQHF

J gene: TRBJ2-7
V gene: TRBV6-5
CDR3 protein: CASRYTLGGGVTYEQYF

J gene: TRBJ1-1
V gene: TRBV5-4
CDR3 protein: CASSLVGTGAPEAFF

J gene: TRBJ2-7
V gene: TRBV7-8
CDR3 protein: CASSLRTSGYEQYF

J gene: TRBJ2-7
V gene: TRBV20-1
CDR3 protein: CSAERLRGMSYEQYF

J gene: TRBJ2-7
V gene: TRBV28
CDR3 protein: CASSLKPGYEQYF

J gene: TRBJ2-3
V gene: TRBV14
CDR3 protein: CASSPFPDTQYF

J gene: TRBJ1-2
V gene: TRBV10-3
CDR3 protein: CAISPEEQGKRNYGYTF